This T cell receptor (beta chain) was identified in a study of CD4+ T cells in melanoma. Study-level findings and limits: A reported correlation linked neoantigen-specific CD4+ T cells to CD8+, macrophage and B cell function.

This table comes from immunoSEQ multiplex PCR, and its TCRdb copy is limited to in-frame clones, with some not included. This table holds about 50,000 clones, 89% found once. The germline V and J ends were trimmed by 8 bases and 6 bases, with 11 bases remaining between them. Germline lookup yields CDR1 MNHEY and CDR2 SVGAGI. The CDR3 is made up of 12 amino acids. As regards this clone: Its cognate antigen is unknown.

The TCR sequence derives from a human donor with melanoma. Sample: peripheral blood. The rearrangement uses TRBV6-5 and TRBJ1-5; D is unclear. CDR3: CASGPLGQPQHF. The CDR3 coding sequence is TGTGCCAGCGGCCCTTTGGGTCAGCCCCAGCATTTT.